A single sample gave rise to the 20 T cell receptor beta chains below, sequenced in a study of cytotoxic CD8 clonotypes in ibrutinib-treated CLL. Assay: immunoSEQ multiplex PCR; the TCRdb copy retains only in-frame clones and omits some. This table has more than 200,000 clones, roughly 70% appearing once. Sequenced material: PBMCs, taken after 24 months of ibrutinib treatment. The receptors shown here come from a human donor with chronic lymphocytic leukemia.

The chain couples TRBV10-3 to TRBJ1-4; 7 nucleotides agree with TRBD1. The V gene's germline CDR1 is ENHRY and CDR2 SYGVKD. There are 15 residues in the CDR3. Unmatched junction bases numbered 1, after V lost 0 bases and J lost 3 bases. This chain's CDR3 is CAISESTGSNEKLFF. In DNA, the CDR3 is TGTGCCATCAGTGAGTCGACAGGGTCTAATGAAAAACTGTTTTTT.

This clone was counted only a few times. V gene TRBV28 combines with J gene TRBJ2-1; tentative D call: TRBD2 (5 bases). Germline CDR1 is MDHEN and CDR2 is SYDVKM. The CDR3 has 13 amino acids. Trimming stripped 6 bases from V and 7 bases from J, with 13 bases between. The CDR3 nucleotides read TGTGCCAGCAGACGGCAGACGGGAAATGAGCAGTTCTTC. This translates into CASRRQTGNEQFF.

The sample holds many counts of this clone. The genes are TRBV28 and TRBJ1-2; maybe TRBD1 (5 bases). Germline V CDR1 and CDR2: MDHEN, SYDVKM. The V and J ends lost 3 bases and 5 bases respectively, with 7 bases between them. The CDR3 consists of 12 residues. The CDR3 loop reads CASSFGGYGYTF. The CDR3 nucleotides are TGTGCCAGCAGTTTCGGGGGGTATGGCTACACCTTC.

The chain combines TRBV21-1 with TRBJ2-4; the DNA was not compared with TRBD2, the D call given in the table. TRBV21-1 represents a pseudogene. CDR3 length: 17 amino acids. The chain's CDR3 is CASSKDLGDLAKNIQYF. The CDR3 DNA reads as TGTGCCAGCAGCAAAGATCTGGGGGACTTAGCCAAAAACATTCAGTACTTC.

The chain recombines TRBV10-3 with TRBJ1-4; 7 nucleotides align to TRBD1. V was pared by 11 bases and J by 5 bases, with 8 bases of the junction left unmatched. Germline lookup yields CDR1 ENHRY and CDR2 SYGVKD. CDR3 size: 13 residues. The CDR3 sequence: CACRDRENEKLFF. CDR3 coding DNA: TGTGCCTGCCGGGACAGAGAAAATGAAAAACTGTTTTTT.

Only a few counts were recorded for this clone. The rearrangement uses TRBV7-3 and TRBJ1-1; the D gene is possibly TRBD1 (5 bases). The CDR3 length is 14 residues. V dropped 3 bases and J dropped 1 base, with 9 bases sitting between them. Per germline, CDR1 SGHTA and CDR2 FQGTGA. The CDR3, as DNA: TGTGCCAGCAGCTTCGGACACCAGAACACTGAAGCTTTCTTT. Its protein is CASSFGHQNTEAFF.

The rearrangement links TRBV7-2 to TRBJ1-2; 8 bases fit TRBD1. The CDR3 covers 12 residues. Germline lookup yields CDR1 SGHTA and CDR2 FQGNSA. With V trimmed by 5 bases and J by 13 bases, 9 bases remained unmatched. The CDR3 region is CASSPGQGSGTF. CDR3 bases: TGTGCCAGCAGCCCCGGACAGGGTTCTGGCACCTTC.

The J gene is TRBJ2-7, the V gene TRBV19; no clear D. Germline values: CDR1 LNHDA, CDR2 SQIVND (reference sequence). Trimming removed 10 bases at V and 6 bases at J, with 13 bases between. The CDR3 spans 11 residues. CDR3 residues: CATQHGREQYF. The CDR3 DNA sequence: TGTGCCACTCAGCATGGCCGCGAGCAGTACTTC.

V usage is TRBV13 and J usage is TRBJ2-1; 13 positions agree with TRBD2. V gave up 2 bases and J gave up 1 base; unmatched junction bases: 11. The CDR3 sequence is 20 residues long. Germline lookup yields CDR1 PRHDT and CDR2 FYEKMQ (reference sequence). CDR3 in amino acids: CASSLTWTSGRKLSYNEQFF. In nucleotides, the CDR3 is TGTGCCAGCAGCTTAACCTGGACTAGCGGGAGAAAATTATCCTACAATGAGCAGTTCTTC.

Regarding this clone: This sample also contains other DNA sequences that code for the same CDR3. V and J are TRBV4-3 and TRBJ2-5; perhaps TRBD2 as D (5 bases). This CDR3 has 14 amino acids. Trimming shortened V by 4 bases and J by 2 bases, and 11 bases separated the two germline ends. The V gene's germline CDR1 is LGHNA and CDR2 YSLEER. CDR3 sequence: CASSRGRGQETQYF. The CDR3 DNA is TGCGCCAGCAGCCGCGGACGGGGACAAGAGACCCAGTACTTC.

The chain carries TRBV2 and TRBJ2-7; D is uncertain. V lost 0 bases and J 1 base, leaving 7 bases between the germline ends. CDR1 is SNHLY and CDR2 is FYNNEI in the germline V gene. The CDR3 extends over 14 amino acids. CDR3 amino acids: CASSEAWISYEQYF. The CDR3 region has the DNA TGTGCCAGCAGTGAAGCTTGGATATCCTACGAGCAGTACTTC.

In DNA, the CDR3 is TGTGCCAGCAGCTGGGGCAGAGCCAGGAACACTGAAGCTTTCTTT. The encoded protein is CASSWGRARNTEAFF. The chain has TRBV11-2 and TRBJ1-1, with D possibly being TRBD1 (5 bases). CDR3 length: 15 amino acids. From germline, CDR1 is SGHAT and CDR2 FQNNGV. The germline V and J ends were trimmed by 4 bases and 1 base, with 13 bases remaining between them.

V gene TRBV6-5 combines with J gene TRBJ1-1, with D unclear. This CDR3 has 14 residues. The V gene lost 3 bases and the J gene lost 1 base, with 9 bases spanning the gap. The germline CDR1 and CDR2 sequences are MNHEY and SVGAGI. The CDR3 loop reads CASSYRPGNTEAFF. The CDR3 nucleotides read TGTGCCAGCAGTTATAGGCCCGGGAACACTGAAGCTTTCTTT.

This chain's CDR3 is CASSPPSREGEQYF. CDR3 DNA: TGTGCCAGCTCACCACCGTCCAGGGAAGGCGAGCAGTACTTC. The V call is TRBV18, the J call TRBJ2-7; a possible D gene is TRBD1 (5 bases). The germline gives CDR1 KGHSH, CDR2 LQKENI. The V end lost 0 bases, the J end lost 6 bases, and 12 bases lay between the germline ends. The CDR3 loop spans 14 amino acids.

There are a few counts of this clone. The V call is TRBV10-3, the J call TRBJ2-7; weak D call: TRBD1 (6 bases). V was trimmed by 4 bases and J by 2 bases, leaving 12 bases between them. CDR1 is ENHRY, CDR2 SYGVKD, per germline. The CDR3 sequence is 14 residues long. The DNA of the CDR3 is TGTGCCATCAGTGCCAGGGGTCCCCCCTACGAGCAGTACTTC. This translates into CAISARGPPYEQYF.

The chain recombines TRBV27 with TRBJ1-5; 8 nucleotides match TRBD1. V lost 4 bases to trimming and J lost 6 bases; unmatched junction nucleotides: 5. Germline CDR1 and CDR2: MNHEY and SMNVEV (reference sequence). This CDR3 is 14 amino acids long. The CDR3 spells CASSSGQGGQPQHF. CDR3 coding DNA: TGTGCCAGCAGTTCTGGACAGGGTGGTCAGCCCCAGCATTTT.

This chain connects TRBV19 to TRBJ1-5, with a possible D match to TRBD1 (5 bases). This CDR3 has 14 residues. With 4 bases removed from V and 7 bases from J, the gap between germline ends came to 14 bases. Germline V CDR1 and CDR2: LNHDA, SQIVND (reference sequence). This CDR3 is CASSSQGFEQPQHF. As DNA, the CDR3 is TGTGCCAGTAGTAGCCAGGGATTTGAGCAGCCCCAGCATTTT.

This clone was counted only a few times. The chain recombines TRBV5-1 with TRBJ1-1, with 7 bases that match TRBD1. This CDR3 has 15 residues. Germline V lookup: CDR1 SGHRS, CDR2 YFSETQ. Unmatched junction bases numbered 7, after V lost 4 bases and J lost 1 base. CDR3 residues: CASSAVQGWNTEAFF. CDR3 DNA sequence: TGCGCCAGCAGCGCTGTACAGGGGTGGAACACTGAAGCTTTCTTT.

V gene TRBV5-1 combines with J gene TRBJ2-3; no clear D gene. The CDR3 covers 12 residues. V was clipped by 5 bases and J by 0 bases, with 4 bases between them. The germline CDR1 and CDR2 sequences are SGHRS and YFSETQ. In DNA form, the CDR3 reads TGCGCCAGCAGGGACAGCACAGATACGCAGTATTTT. Amino acid sequence: CASRDSTDTQYF. The complete variable domain, with remaining parts taken from reference TRBV5-1 and TRBJ2-3, reads KAGVTQTPRYLIKTRGQQVTLSCSPISGHRSVSWYQQTPGQGLQFLFEYFSETQRNKGNFPGRFSGRQFSNSRSEMNVSTLELGDSALYLCASRDSTDTQYFGPGTRLTVL.

The CDR3 bases are TGTGCCAGCAGCTTAGGGCTGGGGGTGAGCACAGATACGCAGTATTTT. This gives the protein CASSLGLGVSTDTQYF. V and J are TRBV7-3 and TRBJ2-3; the D call may be TRBD1 or TRBD2 (5 bases each). The CDR3 runs to 16 residues. Trimming left V 2 bases short and J 0 bases short, with 12 bases between. Germline assignment: CDR1 SGHTA and CDR2 FQGTGA.